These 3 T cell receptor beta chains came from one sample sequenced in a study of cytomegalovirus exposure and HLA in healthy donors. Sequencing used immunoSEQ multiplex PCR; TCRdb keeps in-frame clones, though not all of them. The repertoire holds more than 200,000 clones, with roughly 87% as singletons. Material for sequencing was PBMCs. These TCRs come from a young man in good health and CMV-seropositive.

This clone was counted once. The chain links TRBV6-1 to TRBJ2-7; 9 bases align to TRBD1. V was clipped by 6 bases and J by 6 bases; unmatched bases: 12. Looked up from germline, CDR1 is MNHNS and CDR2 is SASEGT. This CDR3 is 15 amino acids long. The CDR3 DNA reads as TGTGCCAGCAGCCAAGAGACAGGGGGTCCCTCCGAGCAGTACTTC. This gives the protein CASSQETGGPSEQYF.

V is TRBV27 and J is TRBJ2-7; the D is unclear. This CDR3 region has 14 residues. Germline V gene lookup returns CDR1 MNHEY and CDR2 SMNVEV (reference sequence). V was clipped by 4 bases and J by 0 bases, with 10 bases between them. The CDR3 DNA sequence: TGTGCCAGCAGTTATCGGCAAAACTCCTACGAGCAGTACTTC. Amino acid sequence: CASSYRQNSYEQYF.

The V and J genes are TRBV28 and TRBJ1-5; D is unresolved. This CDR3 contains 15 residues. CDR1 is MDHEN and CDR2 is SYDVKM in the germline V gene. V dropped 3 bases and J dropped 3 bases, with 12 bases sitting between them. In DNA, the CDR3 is TGTGCCAGCAGTTTCGCCGTATTTTCCAATCAGCCCCAGCATTTT. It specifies CASSFAVFSNQPQHF.